This T cell receptor beta chain derives from a study of T-cell memory formation after mild COVID-19. TCRdb re-analysed the 5' RACE reads in MiXCR, keeping a single row per CDR3 protein. The sample includes around 390,000 distinct CDR3 sequences, 15% to 20% seen only once; the top ten take 20% to 25%. The sample holds many counts of this clonotype. Antigen: not known. Study conclusions and caveats: The finding that pre-infection memory included some responding clones suggested that cross-reactive memory joined.

The receptor's source is a man in his late teens or twenties who had mild COVID-19 (a few samples of this study predate the infection). Cell type and time point are not known. Sequencing was done on a sample of PBMCs or a T cell subset sorted from them (not recorded which).

The CDR3: CAVGRQGPQETQYF. The CDR3 DNA reads TGTGCCGTAGGACGGCAGGGCCCTCAAGAGACCCAGTACTTC. The chain has TRBV7-9 and TRBJ2-5, with a tentative D call TRBD1 (5 bases). V lost 11 bases and J 2 bases, leaving 18 bases between the germline ends. Germline lookup yields CDR1 SEHNR and CDR2 FQNEAQ (reference sequence). CDR3 length equals 14 residues.